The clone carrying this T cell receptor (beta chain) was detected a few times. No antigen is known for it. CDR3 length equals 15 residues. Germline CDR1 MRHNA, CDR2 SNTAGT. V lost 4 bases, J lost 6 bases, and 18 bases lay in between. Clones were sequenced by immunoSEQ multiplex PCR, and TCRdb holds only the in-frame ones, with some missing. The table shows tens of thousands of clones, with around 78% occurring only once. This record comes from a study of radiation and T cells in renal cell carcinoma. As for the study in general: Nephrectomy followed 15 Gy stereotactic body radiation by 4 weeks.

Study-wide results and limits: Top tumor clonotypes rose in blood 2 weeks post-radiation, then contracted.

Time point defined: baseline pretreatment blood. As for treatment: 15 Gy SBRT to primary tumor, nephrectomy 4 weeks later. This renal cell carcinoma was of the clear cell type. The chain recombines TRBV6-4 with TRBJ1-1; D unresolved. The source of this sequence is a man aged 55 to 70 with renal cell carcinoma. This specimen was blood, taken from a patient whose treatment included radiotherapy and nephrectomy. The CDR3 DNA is TGTGCCAGCAGTGTGGTCCGGGTTTTTGGCTCTGAAGCTTTCTTT. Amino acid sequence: CASSVVRVFGSEAFF.